The 10 T cell receptor beta chains reported below all come from one sample, sequenced in a study of T-cell reconstitution after alpha-beta-depleted transplantation in children. Preparation of the TCRbeta library was carried out with unique molecular identifiers. TCRdb reprocessed the PCR reads with MiXCR, giving one entry per CDR3 protein. The repertoire has about 200,000 distinct CDR3 sequences, approximately 7% of them found once; the top ten carry 5.5%. The sample was PBMCs, taken before TCRalphabeta/CD19-depleted stem cell transplant. The receptors were gathered from a boy aged 2 to 10 with acute lymphoblastic leukemia, due to receive a stem cell transplant.

This clonotype has ten or more counts. At one of its ends the junction is not consistent with the germline gene, which may arise from a read error. V usage is TRBV6-1 and J usage is TRBJ2-4, with a tentative D call TRBD2 (6 bases). The CDR3 covers 17 residues. Germline V gene data show CDR1 as MNHNS and CDR2 as SASEGT. CDR3 bases: TGTGCCAGCAGGGAAGCTGGTGGGGGGATGGCCAAAAACATTCAGTACTTC. This codes for CASREAGGGMAKNIQYF.

There are a few counts of this clonotype. This rearrangement joins TRBV11-2 to TRBJ2-3; unclear D gene. Germline-derived CDR1 and CDR2 are SGHAT and FQNNGV. Deletions cut 5 bases from V and 4 bases from J, with 19 bases between. This CDR3 has 16 residues. CDR3 DNA sequence: TGTGCCAGCAGCCCGCAGGTGGTTGTCGGCGCAGATACGCAGTATTTT. Translated: CASSPQVVVGADTQYF.

This chain joins TRBV7-2 and TRBJ1-6; D remains ambiguous. Germline lookup yields CDR1 SGHTA and CDR2 FQGNSA. Trimming cost V 1 base and J 14 bases, with 9 bases left between them. The CDR3 runs to 12 residues. The CDR3 spells CASSLDRGTLHF. CDR3 sequence (DNA): TGTGCCAGCAGCTTAGATCGAGGTACCCTCCACTTT.

Comments on this clonotype: Because it lacks the conserved phenylalanine or tryptophan at the end, this CDR3 is likely a read error. The chain combines TRBV10-3 with TRBJ2-2; TRBD2 is a possible D gene (6 bases). The CDR3 length is 14 residues. Germline V gene data show CDR1 as ENHRY and CDR2 as SYGVKD. V lost 9 bases and J lost 7, with 18 bases in between. The CDR3 is CAMGPGTSGGELFC. CDR3 DNA sequence: TGTGCCATGGGCCCCGGGACTTCAGGCGGGGAGCTGTTTTGT.

This clonotype was seen ten or more times. This chain connects TRBV28 to TRBJ2-2; 7 bases align to TRBD2. V lost 5 bases, J lost 9 bases, and 9 bases stayed unmatched. CDR3 length: 14 amino acids. Germline CDR1 reads MDHEN; CDR2 reads SYDVKM. CDR3 protein: CASSVTSSLRELFF. In DNA form, the CDR3 reads TGTGCCAGCAGTGTGACTAGCTCCCTAAGGGAGCTGTTTTTT.

This clonotype was counted a few times. This chain uses TRBV3-1 with TRBJ1-4; D not certain. With 1 base removed from V and 3 bases from J, the gap between germline ends came to 9 bases. There are 15 residues in the CDR3. The germline CDR1 and CDR2 sequences are LGHDT and YNNKEL (reference sequence). CDR3 coding DNA: TGTGCCAGCAGCCAAGTAACGGCCTCTAATGAAAAACTGTTTTTT. Translation gives CASSQVTASNEKLFF. Looking up the rest from reference TRBV3-1 and TRBJ1-4 gives the full variable domain: DTAVSQTPKYLVTQMGNDKSIKCEQNLGHDTMYWYKQDSKKFLKIMFSYNNKELIINETVPNRFSPKSPDKAHLNLHINSLELGDSAVYFCASSQVTASNEKLFFGSGTQLSVL.

J is TRBJ2-3 and V is TRBV20-1, with 7 bases fitting TRBD2. J was trimmed by 2 bases and V by 5 bases; bases with no gene match: 4. Germline values: CDR1 DFQATT, CDR2 SNEGSKA (reference sequence). This CDR3 spans 13 amino acids. The chain's CDR3 is CSADGGFTDTQYF. The CDR3 DNA reads as TGCAGTGCTGACGGGGGGTTCACAGATACGCAGTATTTT.

Only a few counts were recorded for this clonotype. The V and J genes are TRBV7-2 and TRBJ1-2; D is unclear. V lost 1 base, J lost 3 bases, and 15 bases lay in between. The CDR3 runs to 16 residues. CDR1 is SGHTA, CDR2 FQGNSA, per germline. CDR3 amino acids: CASSLDSAGSYYGYTF. The CDR3 bases are TGTGCCAGCAGCTTAGATTCGGCAGGTTCATACTATGGCTACACCTTC.

This clonotype was counted a few times. This chain uses TRBV20-1 with TRBJ2-1; possible D gene TRBD1, 5 bases. V was cut by 1 base and J by 4 bases, with 11 bases left in between. Germline CDR1 DFQATT, CDR2 SNEGSKA (reference sequence). This CDR3 spans 14 amino acids. The CDR3 DNA reads as TGCAGTGCTAGAGCACCGGCAGGGTACAATGAGCAGTTCTTC. It is translated as CSARAPAGYNEQFF.

This clonotype turned up a few times. This chain joins TRBV7-2 and TRBJ2-7; 7 nucleotides agree with TRBD2. The CDR3 is made up of 14 amino acids. Per the germline V gene, CDR1 is SGHTA and CDR2 is FQGNSA. V shed 5 bases and J 0 bases; nucleotides not matched to a gene: 4. CDR3: CASSVGGTSYEQYF. CDR3 sequence (DNA): TGTGCCAGCAGCGTCGGGGGGACCTCCTACGAGCAGTACTTC.